These 26 T cell receptor beta chains originate from one sample sequenced in a study of post-analysis software for immune sequencing data (dated by TCRdb to between 2014 and 2017). What the work shows at the level of the full study, not this receptor alone: Four to six TRBV segments, including TRBV5-6, TRBV5-1 and TRBV20-1, were significantly more frequent in patients than controls.

Their cognate antigens are unknown. The library relied on PCR. Sequencing relied on an Illumina HiSeq 2500. To reduce PCR and sequencing biases, unique molecular identifiers were incorporated into the TCR beta cDNA libraries. The raw public data were reprocessed by TCRdb itself: fastp quality trimming at Q25, MiXCR clonotype calling, in-frame beta chains only. All rows with the same CDR3 protein become a single entry with the most common DNA and genes. In all, the sample holds just over 250,000 distinct CDR3 sequences, and about 40% of those were seen once. The top ten clonotypes cover 4.5% to 5.5% of the sample. Sequences were obtained from blood. The receptors come from a girl between 10 and 17 years old with multiple sclerosis.

This clonotype has at least ten counts. The chain has TRBV7-2 and TRBJ2-7; D not resolved. Trimming removed 5 bases from V and 7 bases from J, with 15 bases in between. Germline CDR1 is SGHTA and CDR2 is FQGNSA. This CDR3 comprises 13 residues. DNA for the CDR3: TGTGCCAGCAGCGCTCCATGTCCGTGTGAGCAGTACTTC. Amino acid sequence: CASSAPCPCEQYF.

Note on this clonotype: A read error is possible here, since a much larger clone lies one base away. V gene TRBV5-1 combines with J gene TRBJ2-3; tentatively, D is TRBD1 or TRBD2 (5 bases each). With 0 bases removed from V and 8 bases from J, the gap between germline ends came to 13 bases. Germline V gene data show CDR1 as SGHRS and CDR2 as YFSETQ. The CDR3 runs 14 residues. The CDR3 loop is CASSLGGTAGTQYF. CDR3 in DNA: TGCGCCAGCAGCTTGGGAGGGACGGCAGGTACGCAGTATTTT.

This clonotype was seen ten or more times. The V and J genes are TRBV15 and TRBJ2-3, with 8 positions matching TRBD2. Trimming took 5 bases from V and 6 from J; bases not matched to a gene: 7. Per the germline V gene, CDR1 is LNHNV and CDR2 is YYDKDF (reference sequence). There are 14 residues in the CDR3. CDR3 in amino acids: CATSLLSGKDTQYF. The CDR3 bases are TGTGCCACCAGCCTCCTTAGCGGGAAGGATACGCAGTATTTT.

As regards this clonotype: Just one base apart from a much larger clone, this may be a read error. This chain joins TRBV11-2 and TRBJ2-3; TRBD2 matches 12 bases. The CDR3 loop spans 16 amino acids. The germline gives CDR1 SGHAT, CDR2 FQNNGV. The CDR3 DNA follows: TGTGCCAGCAGCCCTCGACTAGCGGGGGTCACAGATAAGCAGTATTTT. It translates to CASSPRLAGVTDKQYF.

This clonotype was detected only a few times. The chain employs TRBV20-1 and TRBJ2-5, with D possibly TRBD2 on 5 matching bases. Germline lookup yields CDR1 DFQATT and CDR2 SNEGSKA (reference sequence). The V and J ends lost 0 bases and 5 bases respectively, with 19 bases between them. This CDR3 comprises 16 residues. CDR3 DNA sequence: TGCAGTGCTAGAGAAACTAGGCGGCGTGGCCCGGAGACCCAGTACTTC. Translated: CSARETRRRGPETQYF.

This clonotype was seen a handful of times. A read error is possible here, since a much larger clone lies one base away. The V gene is TRBV29-1, the J gene TRBJ2-6; a weak D match, TRBD1 (5 bases). This CDR3 is 15 amino acids long. From germline, CDR1 is SQVTM and CDR2 ANQGSEA. CDR3 nucleotide sequence: TGCAGCGTGGCGGTGTTGGGCTCTGGGGCCAACGTCCCGACTTTC. The encoded protein is CSVAVLGSGANVPTF. Filled out from reference TRBV29-1 and TRBJ2-6, the complete variable domain reads SAVISQKPSRDICQRGTSLTIQCQVDSQVTMMFWYRQQPGQSLTLIATANQGSEATYESGFVIDKFPISRPNLTFSTLTVSNMSPEDSSIYLCSVAVLGSGANVPTFGAGSRLTVL.

This clonotype was seen more than once but under ten times. This chain connects TRBV6-1 to TRBJ1-1; D is unresolved. V dropped 8 bases and J dropped 0 bases, with 4 bases sitting between them. The CDR3 totals 11 residues. CDR1 and CDR2 (germline): MNHNS, SASEGT. CDR3 sequence (DNA): TGTGCCAGCCAGCTGAACACTGAAGCTTTCTTT. This gives the protein CASQLNTEAFF.

This clonotype was observed at least ten times. The rearrangement uses TRBV3-1 and TRBJ1-5, with D hard to call. The V gene's germline CDR1 is LGHDT and CDR2 YNNKEL (reference sequence). Trimming removed 1 base at V and 2 bases at J, with 9 bases between. This CDR3 has 15 amino acids. CDR3 sequence: CASSQGGVGNQPQHF. Here the CDR3 DNA reads TGTGCCAGCAGCCAAGGGGGTGTGGGCAATCAGCCCCAGCATTTT.

Of note for this clonotype: A read error is possible here, since a much larger clone lies one base away. The V and J genes are TRBV20-1 and TRBJ2-1, with D tentatively TRBD1 (6 bases). The V end lost 7 bases, the J end lost 7 bases, and 14 bases lay between the germline ends. This CDR3 contains 12 residues. Germline V gene sequence: CDR1 DFQATT, CDR2 SNEGSKA (reference sequence). The CDR3 sequence: CSGKTGRNEQFF. CDR3 coding DNA: TGCAGTGGCAAGACAGGTAGGAATGAGCAGTTCTTC.

CDR3 sequence (DNA): TGTGCCAGCAGCCCCGGACAGGGGGCCAAGACCTTC. Its protein is CASSPGQGAKTF. The chain recombines TRBV5-8 with TRBJ1-2, with 11 bases fitting TRBD1. The CDR3 is 12 residues long. Germline lookup yields CDR1 SGHTS and CDR2 YDEGEE. V shed 4 bases, J shed 14 bases, and the junction held 7 bases outside the gene matches.

This clonotype was detected ten times or more. The V gene is TRBV4-1, the J gene TRBJ1-1; 7 bases align to TRBD1. Germline trimming cut 3 bases from V and 5 bases from J; bases unmatched to any gene: 9. Germline values: CDR1 MGHRA, CDR2 YSYEKL. The length of the CDR3 is 15 residues. CDR3 sequence: CASSQEAQGRTEAFF. The CDR3 coding sequence is TGCGCCAGCAGCCAGGAAGCACAGGGGAGGACTGAAGCTTTCTTT.

About this clonotype: A much larger clone differs by one base, so this may be a read error. The chain carries TRBV3-1 and TRBJ1-6; TRBD1 aligns across 9 bases. CDR3 length: 17 residues. Per the germline V gene, CDR1 is LGHDT and CDR2 is YNNKEL (reference sequence). The CDR3 loop is CASSQDRPGQGRSPPHF. CDR3 nucleotides: TGTGCCAGCAGCCAAGATCGACCGGGACAGGGCCGGTCACCCCCCCACTTT.

A word on this clonotype: At one end the junction does not follow the germline gene, possibly because of a read error. The V call is TRBV27, the J call TRBJ1-4, with unresolved D. The CDR3 sequence is 14 residues long. CDR1 is MNHEY and CDR2 is SMNVEV in the germline V gene (reference sequence). Here the CDR3 reads CASSSFATNEKLVF. In DNA, the CDR3 is TGTGCCAGCAGTTCGTTCGCAACTAATGAAAAACTGGTTTTT.

This clonotype came up a few times. The V call is TRBV19, the J call TRBJ1-2; no clear D. V dropped 8 bases and J dropped 0 bases, with 22 bases sitting between them. The CDR3 consists of 17 residues. Germline CDR1 and CDR2: LNHDA and SQIVND (reference sequence). CDR3 coding DNA: TGTGCCAGTGCTGAGCCCCCAAAGGGTTCAGCTAACTATGGCTACACCTTC. Protein product: CASAEPPKGSANYGYTF. Full variable domain (outside the CDR3, taken from reference TRBV19 and TRBJ1-2): DGGITQSPKYLFRKEGQNVTLSCEQNLNHDAMYWYRQDPGQGLRLIYYSQIVNDFQKGDIAEGYSVSREKKESFPLTVTSAQKNPTAFYLCASAEPPKGSANYGYTFGSGTRLTVV.

This clonotype has only one observation. One base away lies a much larger clone, so this may be a sequencing read error. For the CDR3, the DNA is TGTGCCAGCAGCTTCCTGTCCGGACTGTGGGCGAACACTGAAGCTTTCTTT. It encodes CASSFLSGLWANTEAFF. The chain carries TRBV7-3 and TRBJ1-1, with unresolved D. The CDR3 is 17 residues long. The V end was cut by 3 bases, the J end by 1 base, with 18 bases between. Looked up from germline, CDR1 is SGHTA and CDR2 is FQGTGA.

This clonotype was observed a few times. The V and J genes are TRBV20-1 and TRBJ2-2, with 8 bases fitting TRBD2. Per the germline V gene, CDR1 is DFQATT and CDR2 is SNEGSKA (reference sequence). The CDR3 consists of 14 residues. J gave up 6 bases and V 1 base, and 4 bases lay outside the gene matches. The CDR3 DNA reads as TGCAGTGCTAGAGTTGGCGGGGGGTCCGGGGAGCTGTTTTTT. This translates into CSARVGGGSGELFF.

J is TRBJ1-2 and V is TRBV4-1; TRBD1 matches 8 bases. Germline CDR1 is MGHRA and CDR2 is YSYEKL. This CDR3 region has 16 residues. With V trimmed by 1 base and J by 7 bases, 11 bases remained unmatched. CDR3 sequence reads: CASSQVSLQGVGGYTF. The CDR3 coding sequence is TGCGCCAGCAGCCAAGTGTCGCTACAGGGGGTAGGTGGCTACACCTTC.

The rearrangement uses TRBV6-5 and TRBJ2-1, with unresolved D. Trimming left V 1 base short and J 0 bases short, with 13 bases between. This CDR3 has 17 amino acids. Germline V lookup: CDR1 MNHEY, CDR2 SVGAGI. The CDR3 spells CASSYFRRPFSYNEQFF. DNA for the CDR3: TGTGCCAGCAGTTACTTTCGCAGGCCTTTCTCCTACAATGAGCAGTTCTTC.

V is TRBV7-9 and J is TRBJ2-1, with 9 bases identical to TRBD2. V trimming: 5 bases; J trimming: 9 bases; junction bases outside the gene matches: 23. The CDR3 sequence is 19 residues long. Germline lookup yields CDR1 SEHNR and CDR2 FQNEAQ (reference sequence). The CDR3 bases are TGTGCCAGCAGCAATTGCCCCCCGATCGCGGGAGGGAGGTGCGGTGAGCAGTTCTTC. It is translated as CASSNCPPIAGGRCGEQFF.

This clonotype occurred many times. The chain has TRBV20-1 and TRBJ1-1; the match to TRBD1 covers 7 bases. Germline V gene sequence: CDR1 DFQATT, CDR2 SNEGSKA (reference sequence). V dropped 0 bases and J dropped 5; count of bases not matched to a gene: 9. This CDR3 has 15 residues. The DNA for the CDR3 is TGCAGTGCTAGAGACAGGGACAGACGTCGAACTGAAGCTTTCTTT. Encoded protein: CSARDRDRRRTEAFF.

V usage is TRBV20-1 and J usage is TRBJ1-1; no reliable D call. V lost 0 bases, J lost 11 bases, and 13 bases lay in between. The CDR3 totals 12 residues. Germline V lookup: CDR1 DFQATT, CDR2 SNEGSKA (reference sequence). DNA for the CDR3: TGCAGTGCTAGAGATTCCGACTCAAGGGCTTTCTTT. Translating it yields CSARDSDSRAFF.

This clonotype was recorded many times. This chain links TRBV20-1 with TRBJ1-6, with D perhaps TRBD1 (5 bases). CDR3 length equals 13 residues. The germline V gene has CDR1 DFQATT and CDR2 SNEGSKA (reference sequence). The V gene lost 5 bases and the J gene lost 7 bases, with 12 bases spanning the gap. The CDR3 loop is CSAHAGSNSPLHF. The CDR3 region has the DNA TGCAGTGCTCATGCAGGGTCAAATTCACCCCTCCACTTT.

This chain joins TRBV12-3 or TRBV12-4 and TRBJ1-1; no clear D gene. Trimming took off 6 bases at V and 6 bases at J, with 23 bases between the two ends. The CDR3 length is 16 residues. The CDR3 nucleotides read TGTGCCAGCAGGACGAATCGGGGTCCCGGAGACTCTGAAGCTTTCTTT. The encoded protein is CASRTNRGPGDSEAFF.

The J gene is TRBJ1-1, the V gene TRBV30; 8 bases fit TRBD1. CDR1 is GTSNPN and CDR2 is SVGIG in the germline V gene (reference sequence). The V gene end was trimmed by 0 bases and the J gene end by 5 bases; junction bases not matched to a gene: 8. This CDR3 contains 15 residues. The CDR3 DNA follows: TGTGCCTGGAGTGTACCCCGGACAGGGCAGACTGAAGCTTTCTTT. Amino acid sequence: CAWSVPRTGQTEAFF. Using reference TRBV30 and TRBJ1-1 for the parts outside the CDR3, the full variable domain is SQTIHQWPATLVQPVGSPLSLECTVEGTSNPNLYWYRQAAGRGLQLLFYSVGIGQISSEVPQNLSASRPQDRQFILSSKKLLLSDSGFYLCAWSVPRTGQTEAFFGQGTRLTVV.

The chain employs TRBV28 and TRBJ2-4; TRBD2 agrees at 9 bases. The J call is uncertain, as TRBJ2-5 better fits the DNA end. From germline, CDR1 is MDHEN and CDR2 SYDVKM. The CDR3 is 17 residues long. The CDR3 loop reads CASSPRLPAGGTETQYF. The CDR3 DNA sequence: TGTGCCAGCAGCCCTAGACTACCAGCGGGGGGAACGGAGACCCAGTACTTC.

This clonotype has at least ten counts. The chain recombines TRBV4-1 with TRBJ2-1; the D gene is possibly TRBD1 (5 bases). Trimming stripped 3 bases from V and 8 bases from J, with 11 bases between. CDR1 and CDR2 from the germline V gene are MGHRA and YSYEKL. The CDR3 loop spans 13 amino acids. DNA for the CDR3: TGCGCCAGCAGCCAGGGGCCGGCATATGAGCAGTTCTTC. Translated: CASSQGPAYEQFF.